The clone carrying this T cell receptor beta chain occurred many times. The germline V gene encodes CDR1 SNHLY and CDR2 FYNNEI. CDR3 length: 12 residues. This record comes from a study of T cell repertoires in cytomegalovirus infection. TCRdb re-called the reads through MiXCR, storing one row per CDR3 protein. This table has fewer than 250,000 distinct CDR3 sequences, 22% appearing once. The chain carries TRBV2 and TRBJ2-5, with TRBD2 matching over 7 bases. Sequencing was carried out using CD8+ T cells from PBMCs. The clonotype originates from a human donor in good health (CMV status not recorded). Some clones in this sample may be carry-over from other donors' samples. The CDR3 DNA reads TGTATCGACCGGGACTATCAAGAGACCCAGTACTTC. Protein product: CIDRDYQETQYF.